The 13 T cell receptor beta chains below were found in one sample sequenced in a study of blood T cell repertoires in COVID-19. Assay: immunoSEQ multiplex PCR; the TCRdb copy retains only in-frame clones and omits some. The data contain around 70,000 clones, roughly 70% of them singletons. Sequenced: peripheral blood. Receptors originate from a man aged 65 to 79 with acute or convalescent COVID-19.

The chain is built from TRBV12-3 or TRBV12-4 and TRBJ2-1; 8 bases align to TRBD1. The V gene end was trimmed by 6 bases and the J gene end by 11 bases; junction bases not matched to a gene: 6. The CDR3 loop spans 12 amino acids. The CDR3 DNA is TGTGCCAGCAGCTTTGGGACAGGACAGCAGTTCTTC. It yields the protein CASSFGTGQQFF.

A few counts support this clone. This rearrangement joins TRBV7-2 to TRBJ2-1; weak D call: TRBD1 (6 bases). CDR3 length: 13 amino acids. With 4 bases removed from V and 7 bases from J, the gap between germline ends came to 11 bases. Germline CDR1 is SGHTA and CDR2 is FQGNSA. The CDR3 loop reads CASSSGQFNEQFF. The CDR3 region has the DNA TGTGCCAGCAGCTCCGGACAGTTTAATGAGCAGTTCTTC.

The CDR3 loop is CASSYIIGEGSPLHF. The CDR3 DNA follows: TGTGCCAGCAGTTACATCATCGGGGAAGGATCACCCCTCCACTTT. The chain uses TRBV6-5 and TRBJ1-6; D is undetermined. From germline, CDR1 is MNHEY and CDR2 SVGAGI. The CDR3 spans 15 residues. Trimming removed 2 bases at V and 10 bases at J, with 15 bases between.

The CDR3 nucleotides are TGTGCCAGTAGTTCCCTCGCAGGGGGAAATGAAGCTTTCTTT. Residues: CASSSLAGGNEAFF. The chain employs TRBV19 and TRBJ1-1; 7 bases map to TRBD1. Germline V lookup: CDR1 LNHDA, CDR2 SQIVND (reference sequence). Trimming removed 5 bases from V and 7 bases from J; junction bases left unmatched: 10. This CDR3 spans 14 amino acids.

The chain recombines TRBV6-4 with TRBJ2-7, with TRBD1 as a possible D gene (6 bases). The V and J ends lost 3 bases and 7 bases respectively, with 19 bases between them. Germline V CDR1 and CDR2: MRHNA, SNTAGT. The length of the CDR3 is 15 residues. Here the CDR3 reads CASSESGSGVSEQYF. The CDR3 DNA reads TGTGCCAGCAGTGAATCTGGTTCAGGGGTCTCGGAGCAGTACTTC.

The chain recombines TRBV27 with TRBJ2-1, with D maybe TRBD2 (6 bases). Germline assignment: CDR1 MNHEY and CDR2 SMNVEV (reference sequence). The ends were cut back, 3 bases at V and 2 bases at J, with 14 bases in the middle. The length of the CDR3 is 16 residues. CDR3 coding DNA: TGTGCCAGCAGTTTTCGGGCGGGGACTCCCTACAATGAGCAGTTCTTC. Protein sequence: CASSFRAGTPYNEQFF.

The chain couples TRBV18 to TRBJ2-3; 8 positions agree with TRBD2. The length of the CDR3 is 15 residues. Germline V gives CDR1 KGHSH, CDR2 LQKENI. The junction had 6 bases not matched to a gene; V was cut back by 2 bases and J by 5 bases. The CDR3 reads CASSPSAGREDTQYF. CDR3 bases: TGTGCCAGCTCACCAAGCGCCGGGAGGGAAGATACGCAGTATTTT.

J is TRBJ1-1 and V is TRBV7-2; maybe TRBD1 (5 bases). V gave up 2 bases and J gave up 5 bases, with 15 bases separating them. Germline loops: CDR1 SGHTA, CDR2 FQGNSA. This CDR3 has 15 amino acids. The CDR3 loop reads CASSLHPGVGTEAFF. DNA of the CDR3: TGTGCCAGCAGCTTACATCCGGGGGTGGGGACTGAAGCTTTCTTT.

The chain couples TRBV11-1 to TRBJ2-1, with TRBD2 matching 15 bases. This CDR3 comprises 18 residues. Germline V gene sequence: CDR1 SGHAT, CDR2 FQDESV (reference sequence). The ends lost 0 bases at V and 7 bases at J; junction bases unmatched: 7. The CDR3 bases are TGTGCCAGCAGCTTAGCGAAGCTAGGACTAGCGGGAGGGAATGAGCAGTTCTTC. This translates into CASSLAKLGLAGGNEQFF. Based on the CDR3 plus reference TRBV11-1 and TRBJ2-1, the full variable domain is EAEVAQSPRYKITEKSQAVAFWCDPISGHATLYWYRQILGQGPELLVQFQDESVVDDSQLPKDRFSAERLKGVDSTLKIQPAELGDSAMYLCASSLAKLGLAGGNEQFFGPGTRLTVL.

V is TRBV5-6 and J is TRBJ1-6; perhaps TRBD1 as D (5 bases). Trimming pared 0 bases from V and 9 bases from J, leaving 16 bases between. Germline-derived CDR1 and CDR2 are SGHDT and YYEEEE. The CDR3 is 16 amino acids. The CDR3 DNA sequence: TGTGCCAGCAGCTTGGGATCACCAGGGACTTTTTCACCCCTCCACTTT. This translates into CASSLGSPGTFSPLHF.

This clone has more than one count but fewer than ten. V and J are TRBV11-1 and TRBJ2-7; 7 positions agree with TRBD1. CDR3 length equals 14 residues. V lost 1 base, J lost 10 bases, and 10 bases stayed unmatched. Germline V CDR1 and CDR2: SGHAT, FQDESV (reference sequence). This CDR3 is CASSLGGQSVGQYF. The CDR3 nucleotides are TGTGCCAGCAGCTTAGGGGGACAGTCCGTTGGACAGTACTTC.

The gene calls are TRBV28 and TRBJ1-5; 7 bases are a match to TRBD1. The germline gives CDR1 MDHEN, CDR2 SYDVKM. V trimming: 6 bases; J trimming: 6 bases; junction bases outside the gene matches: 17. The CDR3 is made up of 17 amino acids. The CDR3 sequence is CASRMDRISYRGQPQHF. Here the CDR3 DNA reads TGTGCCAGCAGGATGGACAGGATCTCCTATCGTGGTCAGCCCCAGCATTTT. The complete variable domain, with remaining parts taken from reference TRBV28 and TRBJ1-5, reads DVKVTQSSRYLVKRTGEKVFLECVQDMDHENMFWYRQDPGLGLRLIYFSYDVKMKEKGDIPEGYSVSREKKERFSLILESASTNQTSMYLCASRMDRISYRGQPQHFGDGTRLSIL.

V is TRBV6-5 and J is TRBJ2-1, with 11 bases lining up with TRBD2. The CDR3 spans 15 residues. Per germline, CDR1 MNHEY and CDR2 SVGAGI. V was pared by 5 bases and J by 3 bases, with 3 bases of the junction left unmatched. The CDR3 protein is CASSLAGGGYNEQFF. CDR3 nucleotides: TGTGCCAGCAGTCTAGCGGGAGGTGGCTACAATGAGCAGTTCTTC.